This T cell receptor (beta chain) was captured by sequencing in a study of T cell repertoires in cytomegalovirus infection. As for the study in general: Public TCR beta signatures were indicative of both CMV infection and a matching HLA type. Study conclusions and caveats: There were carriers of CMV plus the relevant HLA, and cumulative public TCR beta family frequency identified them. HLA-C-restricted CMV-specific TCR beta clonotypes were dominant in the ex vivo response.

MiXCR, applied by TCRdb to the reads, yields one record per CDR3 protein. The table has 680,000 or so distinct CDR3 sequences, 35% to 45% seen once. The J segment lost 4 bases and the V segment lost 1 base, leaving 3 bases of the junction unmatched. The CDR3 is 15 amino acids. Germline loops: CDR1 SGHAT, CDR2 FQNNGV. For this clonotype: Its antigen remains unidentified.

This sequence originates from a human donor in good health (CMV status not recorded). Some clones in this sample may be carry-over from other donors' samples. The chain links TRBV11-2 to TRBJ2-1, with TRBD2 identical over 8 bases. The sequenced sample was PBMCs. CDR3 residues: CASSLVSGSYNEQFF. CDR3 sequence (DNA): TGTGCCAGCAGCTTAGTGAGCGGGAGTTACAATGAGCAGTTCTTC.